Listed here are 17 T cell receptor beta chains from one sample, sequenced in a study of cytomegalovirus exposure and HLA in healthy donors. Primers included in the PCR were 60 Vbeta and 13 Jbeta primers. The method was immunoSEQ multiplex PCR; TCRdb's version includes in-frame clones alone and lacks a portion of them. The profile shows roughly 140,000 clones, 80% of them singletons. Sequencing input: PBMCs. The receptors were sampled from a female donor in good health and CMV-seronegative.

The chain links TRBV6-5 to TRBJ2-1, with TRBD2 as a possible D gene (5 bases). The CDR3 totals 13 residues. In germline, CDR1 is MNHEY, CDR2 SVGAGI. V lost 2 bases and J lost 6, with 8 bases in between. The CDR3 reads CASSYPGGNEQFF. The CDR3 DNA is TGTGCCAGCAGTTACCCTGGAGGCAATGAGCAGTTCTTC.

Note on this clone: Additional DNA sequences in this sample encode the identical CDR3. The chain joins TRBV5-1 to TRBJ1-2; 7 bases align to TRBD1. The CDR3 runs to 14 residues. Germline V gene lookup returns CDR1 SGHRS and CDR2 YFSETQ. Trimming cost V 2 bases and J 4 bases; bases outside gene matches: 5. The CDR3: CASSFDRVAYGYTF. CDR3 bases: TGCGCCAGCAGCTTCGACAGGGTAGCCTATGGCTACACCTTC.

V usage is TRBV29-1 and J usage is TRBJ2-1, with TRBD2 identical over 13 bases. The CDR3 is 14 amino acids. Unmatched junction bases numbered 4, after V lost 3 bases and J lost 8 bases. Germline V gives CDR1 SQVTM, CDR2 ANQGSEA. The CDR3 DNA sequence: TGCAGCGTTGAGACTAGCGGGAGGACGTATGAGCAGTTCTTC. It codes for CSVETSGRTYEQFF.

This chain joins TRBV5-6 and TRBJ2-1; a possible D gene is TRBD1 (5 bases). The V gene's germline CDR1 is SGHDT and CDR2 YYEEEE. V was shortened by 0 bases and J by 0 bases, with 13 bases between the two germline ends. The CDR3 contains 17 residues. The CDR3 region is CASSLEGLLSSYNEQFF. The CDR3 DNA follows: TGTGCCAGCAGCTTGGAGGGGCTCCTGAGCTCCTACAATGAGCAGTTCTTC.

The chain links TRBV29-1 to TRBJ2-2, with a possible D match to TRBD2 (5 bases). CDR1 is SQVTM and CDR2 is ANQGSEA in the germline V gene. The ends were cut back, 3 bases at V and 6 bases at J, with 11 bases in the middle. The CDR3 runs to 13 residues. The DNA for the CDR3 is TGCAGCGTTGATGAGGGCCTCGCCGGGGAGCTGTTTTTT. It is translated as CSVDEGLAGELFF.

The V and J genes are TRBV6-4 and TRBJ2-2; a weak D match, TRBD2 (7 bases). The germline CDR1 and CDR2 sequences are MRHNA and SNTAGT. The CDR3 spans 16 residues. Trimming pared 0 bases from V and 2 bases from J, leaving 10 bases between. CDR3 loop: CASSDSGGLNTGELFF. The CDR3 DNA reads TGTGCCAGCAGTGACTCGGGGGGGCTCAACACCGGGGAGCTGTTTTTT.

The CDR3 reads CASSVQTLEGTEAFF. In DNA, the CDR3 is TGTGCCAGCAGCGTACAAACATTGGAGGGGACTGAAGCTTTCTTT. The chain joins TRBV9 to TRBJ1-1, with D tentatively TRBD1 (5 bases). CDR1 SGDLS and CDR2 YYNGEE come from the germline V gene. This CDR3 contains 15 residues. V lost 1 base and J lost 5, with 15 bases in between.

The chain has TRBV6-5 and TRBJ2-1, with 12 positions matching TRBD2. Per the germline V gene, CDR1 is MNHEY and CDR2 is SVGAGI. The CDR3 has 16 amino acids. After removal of 2 bases from V and 8 bases from J, the junction contained 7 bases not matched to a gene. CDR3 loop: CASSYVGTSGRDEQFF. In nucleotides, the CDR3 is TGTGCCAGCAGTTACGTCGGGACTAGCGGGCGCGATGAGCAGTTCTTC.

This chain connects TRBV5-5 to TRBJ1-5; maybe TRBD1 (5 bases). The CDR3 consists of 15 residues. Germline V gene lookup returns CDR1 SGHKS and CDR2 YYEKEE (reference sequence). V dropped 1 base and J dropped 6 bases, with 14 bases sitting between them. The CDR3 DNA reads TGTGCCAGCAGCTTGACGACGGCGGGGGGTCAGCCCCAGCATTTT. This sequence encodes CASSLTTAGGQPQHF.

The chain joins TRBV11-1 to TRBJ2-2; D unclear. Germline CDR1 reads SGHAT; CDR2 reads FQDESV (reference sequence). Trimming removed 1 base from V and 7 bases from J, with 13 bases in between. There are 15 residues in the CDR3. The CDR3 sequence is CASSLGRLSVGELFF. The CDR3 region has the DNA TGTGCCAGCAGCTTAGGCCGCCTGTCGGTCGGGGAGCTGTTTTTT.

The chain links TRBV4-1 to TRBJ2-2, with 12 nucleotides matching TRBD2. Germline V gives CDR1 MGHRA, CDR2 YSYEKL. Trimming at V came to 0 bases and at J to 6 bases, leaving 8 bases not matched to a gene. The CDR3 sequence is 18 residues long. The CDR3, as DNA: TGCGCCAGCAGCCAAGAGCCTAGCGGGAGGGCCCAGTCCGGGGAGCTGTTTTTT. The encoded protein is CASSQEPSGRAQSGELFF.

The J gene is TRBJ1-5, the V gene TRBV14; possible D gene TRBD1, 5 bases. CDR1 and CDR2 from the germline V gene are SGHDN and FVKESK. The CDR3 extends over 17 amino acids. V was shortened by 4 bases and J by 0 bases, with 16 bases between the two germline ends. The CDR3 here is CASSPGGASNSNQPQHF. The CDR3 region has the DNA TGTGCCAGCAGCCCAGGAGGGGCCTCAAATAGCAATCAGCCCCAGCATTTT.

This sequence joins TRBV6-1 and TRBJ2-7; the D gene is possibly TRBD2 (6 bases). CDR1 MNHNS and CDR2 SASEGT come from the germline V gene. V gave up 7 bases and J gave up 2 bases, with 12 bases separating them. There are 13 residues in the CDR3. The CDR3 is CASTPGEPYEQYF. For the CDR3, the DNA is TGTGCCAGCACCCCGGGGGAACCCTACGAGCAGTACTTC.

This clone was detected a few times. The rearrangement joins TRBV29-1 to TRBJ2-1; TRBD2 matches at 7 bases. CDR1 SQVTM and CDR2 ANQGSEA come from the germline V gene. Germline trimming cut 1 base from V and 7 bases from J; bases unmatched to any gene: 10. This CDR3 region has 15 residues. CDR3 sequence reads: CSVEAPGGLPNEQFF. CDR3 DNA: TGCAGCGTTGAAGCCCCGGGAGGTCTCCCGAATGAGCAGTTCTTC.

J is TRBJ2-3 and V is TRBV6-5; TRBD2 agrees at 7 bases. Looked up from germline, CDR1 is MNHEY and CDR2 is SVGAGI. Unmatched junction bases numbered 5, after V lost 6 bases and J lost 2 bases. This CDR3 region has 14 residues. CDR3 in amino acids: CASRRDYNTDTQYF. For the CDR3, the DNA is TGTGCCAGCAGGCGGGACTACAACACAGATACGCAGTATTTT.

This clone appeared a single time. This rearrangement joins TRBV28 to TRBJ2-3; D is possibly TRBD2 (6 bases). V was shortened by 6 bases and J by 8 bases, with 18 bases between the two germline ends. CDR1 and CDR2 (germline): MDHEN, SYDVKM. This CDR3 has 14 residues. The CDR3 reads CASSLAGSEGTQYF. The CDR3, as DNA: TGTGCCAGCAGCCTCGCGGGGAGCGAGGGTACGCAGTATTTT.

The rearrangement joins TRBV30 to TRBJ1-2; 7 nucleotides line up with TRBD1. The CDR3 is made up of 13 amino acids. The trim removed 0 bases at V and 4 bases at J, leaving 2 bases unmatched. Germline loops: CDR1 GTSNPN, CDR2 SVGIG (reference sequence). This CDR3 is CAWSVPGGYGYTF. The CDR3 nucleotides read TGTGCCTGGAGTGTTCCAGGGGGCTATGGCTACACCTTC.